This T cell receptor beta chain derives from a study of T-cell reconstitution after alpha-beta-depleted transplantation in children. It was with unique molecular identifiers that the TCRbeta library was prepared. TCRdb ran MiXCR on the PCR reads and lists one entry per CDR3 protein. Found here are 490,000 or so distinct CDR3 sequences, 9.5% to 15% of them singletons; the top ten hold more than 5.5%. Between the trimmed V and J ends, which lost 3 bases and 4 bases, there was a span of 13 bases. There are 15 residues in the CDR3. Looked up from germline, CDR1 is MNHEY and CDR2 is SMNVEV (reference sequence). This clonotype has a count of ten or more.

Sequenced here: PBMCs from the stem cell graft donor, sampled from the stem cell graft. The sequence was obtained from a human donor who donated a stem cell graft to a child with combined immunodeficiency. This rearrangement joins TRBV27 to TRBJ2-1, with D maybe TRBD2 (6 bases). The CDR3 loop reads CASSLRGLLYNEQFF. DNA of the CDR3: TGTGCCAGCAGTTTGAGGGGACTGCTTTACAATGAGCAGTTCTTC.